This TCR beta chain was recovered during a study of T cell responses to AZD1222 COVID-19 vaccine. Whole-study results and caveats: White British donors predominated, females outnumbered males, and clonal diversity was possibly underestimated. Recipients of AZD1222 seropositive at baseline numbered only 5 or 6. Within unmutated variant regions lay the reported targets of nearly half of spike-specific TCRs. Spike-specific TCR breadth rose after two AZD1222 doses, and depth rose as well.

TCRdb keeps only in-frame clones here, not all; method: immunoSEQ multiplex PCR. The sample records roughly 130,000 clones, over 75% being singletons. The CDR3 has 18 residues. Germline V gene sequence: CDR1 SGHNT, CDR2 YYREEE (reference sequence). With 4 bases clipped from V and 2 bases from J, the junction kept 8 bases outside the gene matches. A note on this clone: Its specificity is unknown.

Sequenced here: peripheral blood, sampled on day 0 of AZD1222 vaccination. The chain is built from TRBV5-4 and TRBJ2-1; 14 nucleotides align to TRBD2. This sequence originates from an adult in good health. CDR3 sequence: CASSPGTSGSATYNEQFF. CDR3 in DNA: TGTGCCAGCAGCCCGGGGACTAGCGGGAGCGCAACCTACAATGAGCAGTTCTTC.